These T cell receptor beta chains were read from a single sample in a study of tissue T cells after allogeneic stem cell transplantation. Produced via immunoSEQ multiplex PCR; TCRdb's table is partial and in-frame only. The sample holds approximately 4,100 clones; around 80% are singletons and the top ten take over 9%. The specimen was esophageal tissue, collected at autopsy. Receptors originate from a male patient aged 60 or over with steroid-refractory graft-versus-host disease after an allogeneic stem cell transplant. Some T cells may trace back to the graft donor. Both conserved end residues are part of each CDR3. The order of the fields is clone size, D gene, V gene, J gene, CDR3 protein. The D gene is left open where the match is weak. Size is stated for part of the rows, as once, few or many counts, or as a class when the clone is expanded.

>NA|TRBD1|TRBV11-2|TRBJ1-3
CASSPRGGNTIYF
>NA|TRBD2|TRBV28|TRBJ2-7
CASSLLIQGLAVSRYEQYF
>NA|TRBD1|TRBV5-6|TRBJ1-1
CASSIIDRGPGRAFF
>NA|NA|TRBV27|TRBJ1-6
CASSLLNSYNSPLHF
>NA|NA|TRBV10-2|TRBJ2-7
CASSESAEYEQYF
>NA|NA|TRBV4-3|TRBJ2-2
CASSQDRNIFTGELFF
>NA|NA|TRBV5-1|TRBJ2-7
CASKSSSYEQYF
>NA|NA|TRBV6-6|TRBJ1-3
CASTYGEFGNTIYF
>NA|NA|TRBV6-2/TRBV6-3|TRBJ2-7
CASSYRDPVYYEQYF
>NA|NA|TRBV4-1|TRBJ2-1
CASSQNTDYNEQFF
>NA|NA|TRBV28|TRBJ1-2
CASRTNTNYGYTF
>NA|NA|TRBV7-9|TRBJ2-7
CASSADYEQYF
>NA|NA|TRBV7-9|TRBJ1-5
CASSPGGMGQPQHF
>NA|NA|TRBV7-2|TRBJ2-1
CASSLTSREGEQFF
>NA|TRBD1|TRBV27|TRBJ1-5
CASSWGQGNQPQHF
>NA|NA|TRBV27|TRBJ2-7
CASSRSGGAYEQYF
>NA|NA|TRBV6-5|TRBJ1-2
CASTDSGSNYGYTF
>NA|NA|TRBV6-6|TRBJ2-7
CASSYGGFEQYF
>NA|NA|TRBV12-3/TRBV12-4|TRBJ1-1
CASSFGGRTEAFF
>NA|NA|TRBV19|TRBJ2-2
CASRPGRATGELFF
>once|NA|TRBV10-3|TRBJ2-2
CAISSPGTTNTGELFF
>few|NA|TRBV4-3|TRBJ1-5
CASSPTERGANQPQHF
>NA|NA|TRBV27|TRBJ2-3
CASSLDSFGFTDTQYF
>NA|NA|TRBV3-1/TRBV3-2|TRBJ1-3
CASSPDAGGNTIYF
>NA|NA|TRBV30|TRBJ1-3
CAWSEGTTTGNTIYF
>NA|NA|TRBV10-3|TRBJ2-5
CAIKGFRQETQYF
>NA|NA|TRBV4-3|TRBJ1-4
CASSQHNILASGDEKLFF
>NA|TRBD1|TRBV28|TRBJ1-5
CASSLTGVYSNQPQHF
>NA|NA|TRBV6-2/TRBV6-3|TRBJ2-1
CASSPGLTAYNEQFF
>NA|NA|TRBV7-9|TRBJ2-3
CASTPLAQGVHRTDTQYF
>NA|NA|TRBV18|TRBJ2-5
CASSLQGTETQYF
>NA|TRBD1|TRBV7-9|TRBJ1-1
CASSLAQGARAEAFF